These T cell receptor beta chains were read from a single sample in a study of cytomegalovirus exposure and HLA in healthy donors. Clones were sequenced by immunoSEQ multiplex PCR, and TCRdb holds only the in-frame ones, with some missing. Altogether 150,000 to 200,000 clones are present, 85% being singletons, with the ten largest covering about 2.2%. Material for sequencing was PBMCs. Receptors were obtained from a woman in her 50s in good health and CMV-seronegative. Each CDR3 is given with its conserved first and last residue. D genes are given only for firm matches. Only part of the rows carry a size: once, few, many, or a class if the clone is expanded.

V gene,J gene,D gene,clone size,CDR3 DNA,CDR3 protein
TRBV28,TRBJ2-1,NA,few,TGTGCCAGCAGTTTCAGCGAGAACTCCTACAATGAGCAGTTCTTC,CASSFSENSYNEQFF
TRBV5-4,TRBJ2-7,NA,NA,TGTGCCAGCAGCTTGAGGGAGAACGAGCAGTACTTC,CASSLRENEQYF
TRBV7-9,TRBJ2-1,NA,NA,TGTGCCAGCAGCCTAGGACTATTTATCTACAATGAGCAGTTCTTC,CASSLGLFIYNEQFF
TRBV9,TRBJ2-2,TRBD2,NA,TGTGCCAGCAGCGGCGGACTAGCGGAATACACCGGGGAGCTGTTTTTT,CASSGGLAEYTGELFF
TRBV5-4,TRBJ2-6,TRBD2,NA,TGTGCCAGCAGTACCAGCGGGACTGGGGCCAACGTCCTGACTTTC,CASSTSGTGANVLTF
TRBV28,TRBJ1-5,NA,NA,TGTGCCAGCAGTTTTGCAGGGAGCAATCAGCCCCAGCATTTT,CASSFAGSNQPQHF
TRBV29-1,TRBJ2-1,NA,NA,TGCAGCGTTCTAAAGAAAAGACTCAATGAGCAGTTCTTC,CSVLKKRLNEQFF
TRBV14,TRBJ2-1,NA,NA,TGTGCCAGCAGCCAGGTAGGACTCGGCTACAATGAGCAGTTCTTC,CASSQVGLGYNEQFF
TRBV9,TRBJ2-7,NA,NA,TGTGCCAGCAGCGTATCGGGCAGGGGCGGCTACGAGCAGTACTTC,CASSVSGRGGYEQYF
TRBV15,TRBJ2-3,TRBD1,once,TGTGCCACCAGCCGACCGGGACAGGAGGCAGATACGCAGTATTTT,CATSRPGQEADTQYF
TRBV18,TRBJ1-1,NA,NA,TGTGCCAGCTCACCCTCAGGGAACACTGAAGCTTTCTTT,CASSPSGNTEAFF
TRBV4-2,TRBJ1-5,NA,NA,TGTGCCAGCAGCCAAGGCAGGTACGGCAATCAGCCCCAGCATTTT,CASSQGRYGNQPQHF
TRBV18,TRBJ2-2,NA,NA,TGTGCCAGCTCACCACCTCCCCTTTCCGGGGAGCTGTTTTTT,CASSPPPLSGELFF
TRBV5-4,TRBJ2-7,NA,NA,TGTGCCAGCAGCCCCCGGGGATCCGAGCGCTACGAGCAGTACTTC,CASSPRGSERYEQYF
TRBV28,TRBJ1-2,TRBD1,once,TGTGCTTCTATAGGGGGCAGGGGAAACTATGGCTACACCTTC,CASIGGRGNYGYTF
TRBV9,TRBJ2-3,TRBD2,NA,TGTGCCAGCAGCGTAGGTGGGCTAGCGGGGATGGATACGCAGTATTTT,CASSVGGLAGMDTQYF
TRBV18,TRBJ2-5,NA,NA,TGTGCCAGCTCACCACCGTCCCCGCAAGAGACCCAGTACTTC,CASSPPSPQETQYF
TRBV27,TRBJ2-3,NA,NA,TGTGCCAGCAGTCTGGGACAAACGAATACGCAGTATTTT,CASSLGQTNTQYF
TRBV27,TRBJ2-5,NA,NA,TGTGCCAGCAGTTCCCTACTACAAGAGACCCAGTACTTC,CASSSLLQETQYF
TRBV28,TRBJ2-7,TRBD1,NA,TGTGCCAGCGGACAGGGGGTTCCCTACGAGCAGTACTTC,CASGQGVPYEQYF
TRBV6-4,TRBJ2-2,NA,NA,TGTGCCAGCAGCGTTACAGGGACCACCGGGGAGCTGTTTTTT,CASSVTGTTGELFF
TRBV7-8,TRBJ2-5,TRBD2,NA,TGTGCCAGCAGCTTTGGCGGGTTTAGCGGGAGGGCCCTTCGGGAGACCCAGTACTTC,CASSFGGFSGRALRETQYF
TRBV29-1,TRBJ2-1,NA,NA,TGCAGCCCCGGGACTCAGGGAGGAGAGCAGTTCTTC,CSPGTQGGEQFF
TRBV5-1,TRBJ1-4,TRBD1,NA,TGCGCCAGCAGCATACAGGGGGATAATGAAAAACTGTTTTTT,CASSIQGDNEKLFF
TRBV18,TRBJ2-5,NA,NA,TGTGCCAGCTCACGGGACACCCAAGAGACCCAGTACTTC,CASSRDTQETQYF
TRBV6-5,TRBJ2-7,TRBD2,NA,TGTGCCAGCAGTCCTAGCGGGAGGGGGACCTACGAGCAGTACTTC,CASSPSGRGTYEQYF
TRBV21-1,TRBJ2-1,NA,NA,TGTGCCAGCAGCAAAATAAAGACGGGAGGGCCGTACAATGAGCAGTTCTTC,CASSKIKTGGPYNEQFF
TRBV27,TRBJ2-7,TRBD2,NA,TGTGCCAGCAGCCTAGCGGGAGTTTTCTACGAGCAGTACTTC,CASSLAGVFYEQYF
TRBV30,TRBJ2-7,TRBD1,NA,TGTGCCTGGAGTTCTACAGGGGGCCAGTACTTC,CAWSSTGGQYF
TRBV5-1,TRBJ2-7,NA,NA,TGCGCCAGCAGCTACGGTGACGAGCAGTACTTC,CASSYGDEQYF
TRBV7-2,TRBJ2-3,NA,NA,TGTGCCAGCAGTCCCCGGGGCGGACTACTCCCAGATACGCAGTATTTT,CASSPRGGLLPDTQYF
TRBV27,TRBJ2-7,TRBD1,NA,TGTGCCAGCAGTTTTAGGGGGCGGGCCGAGCAGTACTTC,CASSFRGRAEQYF
TRBV29-1,TRBJ1-1,TRBD1,NA,TGCAGCGGTGACAGGGGATCCCATATGAGCACTGAAGCTTTCTTT,CSGDRGSHMSTEAFF
TRBV2,TRBJ1-5,NA,NA,TGTGCCAGCGGCCGAGGAGGGGTGGGTCAGCCCCAGCATTTT,CASGRGGVGQPQHF
TRBV29-1,TRBJ1-1,NA,NA,TGCAGCGTTGCCCAACAGGGCACTGAAGCTTTCTTT,CSVAQQGTEAFF
TRBV27,TRBJ2-7,NA,NA,TGTGCCAGCAGTTTAAGTCGTATCCTAGCCTACGAGCAGTACTTC,CASSLSRILAYEQYF
TRBV13,TRBJ2-5,TRBD2,NA,TGTGCCAGCAGCTCGGGACTACAACAAGAGACCCAGTACTTC,CASSSGLQQETQYF
TRBV7-8,TRBJ2-2,NA,NA,TGTGCCAGCAGCCCCAAGCGGGTAGGCACCGGGGAGCTGTTTTTT,CASSPKRVGTGELFF
TRBV4-1,TRBJ1-3,NA,NA,TGCGCCAGCAGCCAAGGTCCCAGCTCTGGAAACACCATATATTTT,CASSQGPSSGNTIYF
TRBV7-9,TRBJ1-2,NA,NA,TGTGCCAGCAGCTTTAGGGAGACCAACTATGGCTACACCTTC,CASSFRETNYGYTF
TRBV28,TRBJ1-5,NA,NA,TGTGCCAGCAGTCCCACTCATAGCAATCAGCCCCAGCATTTT,CASSPTHSNQPQHF